Given below is one TCR beta chain in context. This clone was seen only once. Its antigen has not been determined. Per-base qualities were not stored, and no clone one base away is much larger. TCRbeta CDR3 regions were amplified from genomic DNA using the immunoSEQ Assay, a bias-controlled multiplex PCR. As for the original processing: The number of nucleated cells in each sample was estimated from the amplification of reference gene primers within the assay. Sequence reads were collapsed and filtered to measure the absolute abundance of every unique TCRbeta CDR3 rearrangement. For each sample, productive Simpson clonality was calculated by taking the square root of Simpson's diversity index across productive rearrangements. TCRdb took over this immuneACCESS table, retaining in-frame rearrangements with V and J assigned. Such tables are incomplete; in checked studies, under half of the missing clones stem from an unresolved V gene, and the remainder is unexplained. From that table come the V and J calls and clone size; the DNA was used to work out D and trimming. This sample lists about 230,000 clones; over 70% were detected once. The ten largest clones add up to about 27% of the sample.

The data were obtained in a study of blood T cell repertoires in COVID-19 (dated by TCRdb to about 2020). A note on the overall study: Collaborator samples came from the United States, Italy and Spain and covered acute and convalescent phases of COVID-19. Nearly every sample came with metadata listing a de-identified subject ID, COVID-19 status, age in years and sex. Deeply sampled blood TCRbeta repertoires from subjects exposed to, actively infected with, or recovered from COVID-19 were included in the dataset. The prospective study material was composed of cDNA or gDNA derived from T cells, B-cell-depleted T cells, or PBMCs. A freely available public database, intended as a resource for researchers studying the immune response to SARS-CoV-2, is where the repertoires were released. The samples were drawn from two sources: the first 160 participants of the ongoing ImmuneRACE study, and 950 to 1,500 subjects contributed by 6 global collaborators. Where HLA class I and class II types were available, the types were taken from metadata supplied by the sample provider, not from assay-based typing.

At the junction V is shortened by 6 bases and J by 0 bases; bases outside the gene matches: 15. The CDR3 spans 18 residues, from the cysteine through the phenylalanine. Only CDR3 DNA is held: 54 bases, read in frame from base 1. What the work shows at the level of the full study, not this receptor alone: Clinical and demographic metadata were provided uncurated, with the amount varying by source and participant.

Each collaborating institution followed its own protocols to collect whole blood in K2EDTA tubes. For TCRbeta analysis, collaborator samples were shipped as frozen whole blood, as isolated PBMCs, or as DNA extracted from either sample type. This TCR was recovered from a man aged 35 to 55 with acute or convalescent COVID-19. The sequenced sample consisted of peripheral blood. Recombination joined TRBV5-3 with TRBJ2-4, with 7 middle bases fitting TRBD1. TRBV5-3 is recorded as an ORF, its role being uncertain. The CDR3 is CARIFWFGQAEAKNIQYF. The DNA sequence is as follows: TGTGCCAGAATTTTTTGGTTTGGACAGGCAGAAGCCAAAAACATTCAGTACTTC.